This record concerns one T cell receptor beta chain sequence. What it recognizes is unknown. This sample was taken from a study of beta chain features in type 1 diabetes. The CDR3 runs to 14 residues. Trimming left V 5 bases short and J 5 bases short, with 15 bases between. Per germline, CDR1 SNHLY and CDR2 FYNNEI. Overall study findings and caveats: The study found fewer insertions and more deletions at VDJ junctions in type 1 diabetes patients.

The whole isolated RNA underwent reverse transcription, so sequencing captured expressed TCRB transcripts. Sequencing was performed with immunoSEQ multiplex PCR; in TCRdb, only in-frame clones are kept and a portion is missing. The sample consists of around 280,000 clones, about 8% of them appearing once. This chain links TRBV2 with TRBJ2-5; D unclear. Sequenced sample: central memory CD4+ T cells from blood. The sequence was obtained from a young woman in good health. The CDR3, as DNA: TGTGCCAGCAGTCCCGGACGTAACTGGGAGACCCAGTACTTC. Translating it yields CASSPGRNWETQYF.